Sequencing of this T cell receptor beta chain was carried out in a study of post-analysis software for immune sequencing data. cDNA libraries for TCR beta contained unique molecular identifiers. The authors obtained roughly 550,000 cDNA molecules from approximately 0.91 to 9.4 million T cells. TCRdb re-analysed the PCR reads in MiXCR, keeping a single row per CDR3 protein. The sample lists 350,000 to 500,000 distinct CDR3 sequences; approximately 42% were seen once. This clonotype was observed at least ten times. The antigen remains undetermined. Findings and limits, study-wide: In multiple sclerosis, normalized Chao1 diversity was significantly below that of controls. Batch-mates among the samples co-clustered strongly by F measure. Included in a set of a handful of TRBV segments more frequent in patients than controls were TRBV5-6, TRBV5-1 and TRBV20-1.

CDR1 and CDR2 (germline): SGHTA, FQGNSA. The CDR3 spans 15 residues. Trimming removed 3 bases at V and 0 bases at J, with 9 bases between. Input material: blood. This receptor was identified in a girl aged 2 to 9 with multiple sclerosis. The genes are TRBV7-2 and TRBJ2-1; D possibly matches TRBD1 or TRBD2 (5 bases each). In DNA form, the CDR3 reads TGTGCCAGCAGCTTCGGGACGGGCTCCTACAATGAGCAGTTCTTC. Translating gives CASSFGTGSYNEQFF.